Listed below are T cell receptor beta chains from one sample, sequenced in a study of blood T cell repertoires in COVID-19. Data came from immunoSEQ multiplex PCR; TCRdb stores just in-frame clones and leaves some out. The data show 150,000 to 200,000 clones, 80% seen once. Sequenced input: PBMCs or T cells enriched from blood (not recorded which). The receptors derive from a woman in her sixties who had recovered from COVID-19. CDR3s include the opening cysteine and the closing phenylalanine or tryptophan. A D gene is named only where the DNA matches it firmly. Only part of the rows carry a size: once, few, many, or a class if the clone is expanded.

length: 13; D: TRBD1; J: TRBJ2-7; size: -; V: TRBV19; CDR3: CASSATGGYEQYF; DNA: TGTGCCAGTAGCGCTACAGGGGGCTACGAGCAGTACTTC
length: 13; D: TRBD1; J: TRBJ1-1; size: -; V: TRBV12-3/TRBV12-4; CDR3: CASRGQTNTEAFF; DNA: TGTGCCAGCAGGGGACAGACGAACACTGAAGCTTTCTTT
length: 11; D: -; J: TRBJ1-4; size: -; V: TRBV6-4; CDR3: CASSELEKLFF; DNA: TGTGCCAGCAGTGAACTCGAAAAACTGTTTTTT
length: 13; D: TRBD1; J: TRBJ2-4; size: -; V: TRBV6-5; CDR3: CASRKTGKNIQYF; DNA: TGTGCCAGCAGGAAGACAGGGAAAAACATTCAGTACTTC
length: 15; D: TRBD1; J: TRBJ1-1; size: few; V: TRBV9; CDR3: CASSVGQGADTEAFF; DNA: TGTGCCAGCAGCGTAGGACAGGGGGCGGACACTGAAGCTTTCTTT
length: 16; D: TRBD2; J: TRBJ2-1; size: -; V: TRBV11-3; CDR3: CASSLGSLAGNNEQFF; DNA: TGTGCCAGCAGCTTAGGATCTCTAGCGGGGAACAATGAGCAGTTCTTC
length: 16; D: TRBD1; J: TRBJ1-3; size: -; V: TRBV5-1; CDR3: CASSLEDRYSGNTIYF; DNA: TGCGCCAGCAGCTTGGAGGACAGGTACTCTGGAAACACCATATATTTT
length: 17; D: TRBD2; J: TRBJ2-3; size: -; V: TRBV9; CDR3: CASTPSGGAGPTDTQYF; DNA: TGTGCCAGCACACCTAGCGGGGGGGCTGGACCCACAGATACGCAGTATTTT
length: 15; D: TRBD2; J: TRBJ2-1; size: few; V: TRBV7-2; CDR3: CASSLVTGGYNEQFF; DNA: TGTGCCAGCAGCTTAGTAACGGGGGGATACAATGAGCAGTTCTTC
length: 15; D: -; J: TRBJ1-2; size: few; V: TRBV5-4; CDR3: CASSLSSGVNYGYTF; DNA: TGTGCCAGCAGCTTGAGTTCGGGAGTTAACTATGGCTACACCTTC
length: 15; D: TRBD1; J: TRBJ1-1; size: -; V: TRBV2; CDR3: CASRQGAVRNTEAFF; DNA: TGTGCCAGCAGGCAGGGGGCGGTAAGGAACACTGAAGCTTTCTTT
length: 12; D: -; J: TRBJ1-2; size: -; V: TRBV24-1; CDR3: CATSDGVYGYTF; DNA: TGTGCCACCAGTGATGGAGTCTATGGCTACACCTTC
length: 14; D: TRBD1; J: TRBJ1-2; size: -; V: TRBV5-1; CDR3: CASSETTGDYGYTF; DNA: TGCGCCAGTAGCGAAACTACAGGGGACTATGGCTACACCTTC
length: 16; D: -; J: TRBJ1-1; size: once; V: TRBV27; CDR3: CASSPRPRALSTEAFF; DNA: TGTGCCAGCAGCCCAAGACCCAGGGCCCTTAGCACTGAAGCTTTCTTT
length: 13; D: -; J: TRBJ2-5; size: -; V: TRBV11-2; CDR3: CASSLVAEETQYF; DNA: TGTGCCAGCAGCTTAGTGGCAGAAGAGACCCAGTACTTC
length: 14; D: TRBD1; J: TRBJ1-1; size: few; V: TRBV3-1/TRBV3-2; CDR3: CASSQGQGNTEAFF; DNA: TGTGCCAGCAGCCAAGGACAGGGCAACACTGAAGCTTTCTTT
length: 16; D: -; J: TRBJ1-5; size: few; V: TRBV19; CDR3: CASSEAAGLSNQPQHF; DNA: TGTGCCAGTAGTGAGGCGGCAGGACTTAGCAATCAGCCCCAGCATTTT
length: 15; D: TRBD1; J: TRBJ1-2; size: -; V: TRBV6-6; CDR3: CASSYDRGLTYGYTF; DNA: TGTGCCAGCAGTTACGACAGGGGGCTCACCTATGGCTACACCTTC
length: 15; D: -; J: TRBJ2-3; size: -; V: TRBV5-1; CDR3: CASSLDRVITDTQYF; DNA: TGCGCCAGCAGCTTGGACAGGGTAATCACAGATACGCAGTATTTT
length: 15; D: TRBD1; J: TRBJ1-3; size: -; V: TRBV3-1/TRBV3-2; CDR3: CASSQPQGAGNTIYF; DNA: TGTGCCAGCAGCCAACCACAGGGGGCAGGAAACACCATATATTTT
length: 12; D: -; J: TRBJ1-4; size: -; V: TRBV6-5; CDR3: CAKDRWNEKLFF; DNA: TGTGCCAAAGACAGGTGGAATGAAAAACTGTTTTTT
length: 13; D: -; J: TRBJ2-3; size: -; V: TRBV30; CDR3: CAWGPGGTDTQYF; DNA: TGTGCCTGGGGACCCGGGGGCACAGATACGCAGTATTTT
length: 13; D: -; J: TRBJ1-2; size: -; V: TRBV27; CDR3: CASSARVNYGYTF; DNA: TGTGCCAGCAGTGCCAGGGTTAACTATGGCTACACCTTC
length: 14; D: -; J: TRBJ2-6; size: -; V: TRBV5-6; CDR3: CASSTYTGANVLTF; DNA: TGTGCCAGCAGCACATATACAGGGGCCAACGTCCTGACTTTC
length: 14; D: -; J: TRBJ1-1; size: -; V: TRBV5-1; CDR3: CASSTTTGNTEAFF; DNA: TGCGCCAGCAGCACCACCACAGGTAACACTGAAGCTTTCTTT
length: 14; D: -; J: TRBJ1-2; size: -; V: TRBV7-9; CDR3: CASSLALMTGGYTF; DNA: TGTGCCAGCAGCTTAGCCTTGATGACGGGTGGCTACACCTTC
length: 16; D: -; J: TRBJ1-6; size: -; V: TRBV24-1; CDR3: CATSDCPGQENSPLHF; DNA: TGTGCCACCAGTGACTGCCCCGGACAAGAAAATTCACCCCTCCACTTT
length: 15; D: -; J: TRBJ2-1; size: -; V: TRBV5-1; CDR3: CASSGNPRTNNEQFF; DNA: TGCGCCAGCAGCGGCAACCCCAGAACTAACAATGAGCAGTTCTTC
length: 13; D: -; J: TRBJ1-1; size: -; V: TRBV11-2; CDR3: CASSFQGSTEAFF; DNA: TGTGCCAGCAGCTTCCAGGGGAGCACTGAAGCTTTCTTT
length: 13; D: TRBD2; J: TRBJ2-1; size: -; V: TRBV13; CDR3: CASSISGGGEQFF; DNA: TGTGCCAGCAGCATTAGCGGGGGTGGGGAGCAGTTCTTC
length: 20; D: -; J: TRBJ1-1; size: -; V: TRBV6-4; CDR3: CASSDEGPEGRGMLNTEAFF; DNA: TGTGCCAGCAGTGACGAGGGCCCAGAGGGCAGGGGCATGTTGAACACTGAAGCTTTCTTT
length: 21; D: -; J: TRBJ2-1; size: -; V: TRBV5-1; CDR3: CASSLLRPQITGIWINNEQFF; DNA: TGCGCCAGCAGCTTGTTACGGCCCCAAATCACCGGGATATGGATTAACAATGAGCAGTTCTTC
length: 18; D: -; J: TRBJ2-2; size: -; V: TRBV3-1/TRBV3-2; CDR3: CASSQAGRRADNTGELFF; DNA: TGTGCCAGCAGCCAAGCCGGTCGCAGGGCAGATAACACCGGGGAGCTGTTTTTT
length: 14; D: -; J: TRBJ1-2; size: -; V: TRBV27; CDR3: CASSLVGGQYGYTF; DNA: TGTGCCAGCAGTTTGGTAGGGGGTCAATATGGCTACACCTTC